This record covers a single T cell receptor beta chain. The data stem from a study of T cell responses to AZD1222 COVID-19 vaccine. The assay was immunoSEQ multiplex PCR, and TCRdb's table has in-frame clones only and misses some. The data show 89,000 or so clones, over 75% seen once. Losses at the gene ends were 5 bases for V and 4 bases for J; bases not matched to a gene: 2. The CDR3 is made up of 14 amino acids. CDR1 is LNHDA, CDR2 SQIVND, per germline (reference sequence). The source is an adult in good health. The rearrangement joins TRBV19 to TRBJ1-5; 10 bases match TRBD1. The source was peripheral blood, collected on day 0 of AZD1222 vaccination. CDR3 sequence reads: CASSWDRGNQPQHF. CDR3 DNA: TGTGCCAGTAGTTGGGACAGGGGAAATCAGCCCCAGCATTTT.